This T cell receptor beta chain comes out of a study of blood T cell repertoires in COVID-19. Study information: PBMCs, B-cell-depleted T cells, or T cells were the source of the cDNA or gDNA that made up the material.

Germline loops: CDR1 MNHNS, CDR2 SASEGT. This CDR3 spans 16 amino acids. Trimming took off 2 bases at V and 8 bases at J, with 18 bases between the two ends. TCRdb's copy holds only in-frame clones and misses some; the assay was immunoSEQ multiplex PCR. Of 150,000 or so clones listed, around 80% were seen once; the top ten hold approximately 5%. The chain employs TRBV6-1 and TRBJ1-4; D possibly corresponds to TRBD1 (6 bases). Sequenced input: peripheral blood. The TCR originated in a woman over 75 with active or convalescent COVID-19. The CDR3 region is CASSETRTALMEKLFF. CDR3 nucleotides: TGTGCCAGCAGTGAAACCAGGACAGCTTTGATGGAAAAACTGTTTTTT.